This TCR beta chain was identified in a study of radiotherapy plus CTLA-4 blockade in lung cancer. In the study overall: Among patients, more than 15% showed objective responses, and roughly 31% had disease control.

Using immunoSEQ multiplex PCR, the repertoire was profiled, and TCRdb retains in-frame clones only, with some absent. The data show roughly 35,000 clones, with roughly three quarters seen just once and 13% to 15% held by the top ten. Chemo-refractory metastatic non-small-cell lung cancer patients received focal radiation with ipilimumab CTLA-4 blockade. This clone was seen a few times. The clonotype comes from a human donor with non-small cell lung cancer that progressed on radiotherapy plus ipilimumab. Sequenced here: peripheral blood, sampled from a patient treated with radiotherapy plus ipilimumab.

CDR3 in amino acids: CAWRPQGFSYEQYF. The DNA for the CDR3 is TGTGCCTGGAGGCCCCAGGGGTTTTCCTACGAGCAGTACTTC. The chain employs TRBV30 and TRBJ2-7; TRBD1 is a possible D gene (6 bases). This CDR3 has 14 residues. The V and J ends lost 3 bases and 1 base respectively, with 13 bases between them. Germline V CDR1 and CDR2: GTSNPN, SVGIG (reference sequence).